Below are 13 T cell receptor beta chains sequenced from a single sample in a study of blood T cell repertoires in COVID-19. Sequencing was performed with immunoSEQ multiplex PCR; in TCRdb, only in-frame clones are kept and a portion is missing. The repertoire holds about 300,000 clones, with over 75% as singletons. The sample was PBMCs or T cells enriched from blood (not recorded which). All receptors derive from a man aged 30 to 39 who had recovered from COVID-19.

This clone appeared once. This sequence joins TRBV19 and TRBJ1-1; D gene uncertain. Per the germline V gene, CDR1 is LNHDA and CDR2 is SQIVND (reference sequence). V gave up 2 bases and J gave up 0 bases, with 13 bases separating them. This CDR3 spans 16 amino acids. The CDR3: CASSISPRSLNTEAFF. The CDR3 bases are TGTGCCAGTAGTATATCCCCCCGTTCCCTGAACACTGAAGCTTTCTTT.

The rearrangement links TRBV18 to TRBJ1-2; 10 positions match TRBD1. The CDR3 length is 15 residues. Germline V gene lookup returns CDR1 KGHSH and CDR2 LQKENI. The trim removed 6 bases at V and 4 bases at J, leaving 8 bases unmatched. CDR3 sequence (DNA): TGTGCCAGCTCGCAGGACAGGGGGGTCGCCTATGGCTACACCTTC. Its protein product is CASSQDRGVAYGYTF.

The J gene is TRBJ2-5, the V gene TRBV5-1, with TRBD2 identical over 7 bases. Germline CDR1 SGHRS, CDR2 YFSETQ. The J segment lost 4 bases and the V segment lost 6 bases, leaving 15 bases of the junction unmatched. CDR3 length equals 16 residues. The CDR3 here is CASTLALGTIGETQYF. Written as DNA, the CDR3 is TGCGCCAGCACTTTGGCCCTGGGGACTATCGGAGAGACCCAGTACTTC.

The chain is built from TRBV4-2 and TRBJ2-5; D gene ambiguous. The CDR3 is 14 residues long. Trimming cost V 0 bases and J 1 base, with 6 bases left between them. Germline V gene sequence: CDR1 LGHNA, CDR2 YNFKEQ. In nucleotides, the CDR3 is TGTGCCAGCAGCCAAGATTTCGGCCAAGAGACCCAGTACTTC. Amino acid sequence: CASSQDFGQETQYF.

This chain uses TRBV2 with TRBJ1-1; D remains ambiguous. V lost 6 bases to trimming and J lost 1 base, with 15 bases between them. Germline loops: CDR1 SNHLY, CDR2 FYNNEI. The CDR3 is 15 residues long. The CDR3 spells CASRAEASRNTEAFF. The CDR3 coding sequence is TGTGCCAGCAGGGCCGAGGCTTCGCGGAACACTGAAGCTTTCTTT.

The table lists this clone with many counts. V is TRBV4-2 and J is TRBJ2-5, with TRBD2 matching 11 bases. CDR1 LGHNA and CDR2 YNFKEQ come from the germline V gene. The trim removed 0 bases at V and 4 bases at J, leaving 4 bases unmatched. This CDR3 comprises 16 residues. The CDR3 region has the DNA TGTGCCAGCAGCCAAGAGTCTAGCGGGGGGCCAGAGACCCAGTACTTC. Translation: CASSQESSGGPETQYF.

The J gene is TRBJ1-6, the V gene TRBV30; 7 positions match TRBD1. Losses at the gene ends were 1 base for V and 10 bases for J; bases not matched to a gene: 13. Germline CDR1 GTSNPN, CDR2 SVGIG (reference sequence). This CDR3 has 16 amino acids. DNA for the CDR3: TGTGCCTGGAGTGCCCAAGGACAGGCCGGGGGATCACCCCTCCACTTT. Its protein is CAWSAQGQAGGSPLHF.

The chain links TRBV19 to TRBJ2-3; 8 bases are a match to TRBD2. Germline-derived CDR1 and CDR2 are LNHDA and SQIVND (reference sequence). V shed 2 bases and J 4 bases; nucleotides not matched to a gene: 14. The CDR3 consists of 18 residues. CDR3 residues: CASSINAGGLSGADTQYF. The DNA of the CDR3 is TGTGCCAGTAGTATAAATGCGGGGGGCCTCTCCGGGGCAGATACGCAGTATTTT.

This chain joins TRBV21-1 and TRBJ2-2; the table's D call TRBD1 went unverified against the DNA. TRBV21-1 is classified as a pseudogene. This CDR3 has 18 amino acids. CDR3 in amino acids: CASTQINRTAPGTGELFF. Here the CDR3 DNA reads TGTGCCAGCACCCAAATAAACCGGACAGCACCGGGCACCGGGGAGCTGTTTTTT.

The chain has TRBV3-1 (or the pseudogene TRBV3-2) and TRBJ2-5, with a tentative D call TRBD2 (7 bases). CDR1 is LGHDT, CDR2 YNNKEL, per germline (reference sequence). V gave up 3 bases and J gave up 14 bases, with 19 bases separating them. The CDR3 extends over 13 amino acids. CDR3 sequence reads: CASSQGLADRIYF. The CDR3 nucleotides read TGTGCCAGCAGCCAGGGTCTAGCGGACAGAATTTACTTC.

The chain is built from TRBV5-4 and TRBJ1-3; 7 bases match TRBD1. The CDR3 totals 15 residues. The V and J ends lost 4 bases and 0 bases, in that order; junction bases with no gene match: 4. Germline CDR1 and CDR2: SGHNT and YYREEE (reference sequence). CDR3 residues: CASSRDRSSGNTIYF. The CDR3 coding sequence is TGTGCCAGCAGCCGGGACAGAAGCTCTGGAAACACCATATATTTT. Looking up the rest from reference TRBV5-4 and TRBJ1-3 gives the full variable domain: ETGVTQSPTHLIKTRGQQVTLRCSSQSGHNTVSWYQQALGQGPQFIFQYYREEENGRGNFPPRFSGLQFPNYSSELNVNALELDDSALYLCASSRDRSSGNTIYFGEGSWLTVV.

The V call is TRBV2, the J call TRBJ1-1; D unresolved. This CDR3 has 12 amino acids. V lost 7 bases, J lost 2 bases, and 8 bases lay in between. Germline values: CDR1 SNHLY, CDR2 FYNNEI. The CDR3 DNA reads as TGTGCCAGCATGAATAGTAACACTGAAGCTTTCTTT. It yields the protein CASMNSNTEAFF.

CDR3 nucleotide sequence: TGTGCCAGCAGCGCGTTGGGGGGGTTTGGAGATACGCAGTATTTT. Residues: CASSALGGFGDTQYF. This chain uses TRBV7-3 with TRBJ2-3, with 7 bases identical to TRBD2. The germline V gene encodes CDR1 SGHTA and CDR2 FQGTGA. Unmatched junction bases numbered 10, after V lost 5 bases and J lost 5 bases. This CDR3 is built from 15 residues.